This TCR beta chain was identified in a study of identical twins. TCRdb fed the 5' RACE reads into MiXCR, producing one record per CDR3 protein. The sample contains about 300,000 distinct CDR3 sequences, 12% of which appear only once. The CDR3 spans 16 residues. V lost 2 bases to trimming and J lost 2 bases; unmatched junction nucleotides: 9. CDR1 and CDR2 (germline): DFQATT, SNEGSKA (reference sequence). This sample also appeared in a second study, on yellow fever vaccine responses in identical twins.

This chain joins TRBV20-1 and TRBJ2-1, with 7 bases aligning to TRBD1. Sequenced sample: CD8+ T cells sorted from blood. This sequence was found in a woman younger than 30 in good health. The chain's CDR3 is CSARNTGVYTYNEQFF. In DNA form, the CDR3 reads TGCAGTGCTAGAAACACAGGGGTCTACACCTACAATGAGCAGTTCTTC.